This TCR beta chain was identified in a study of molecular identifiers for immune sequencing clone quantification. CD8+CD4-CCR7+CD45RA+ sorting gave the naive CD8 T cells. General study results and limits: The share of molecules held by clones above 20 RNA copies was over 99% in effector cells and under 1% in naive cells. Spiked TCR RNA from one Jurkat cell reportedly showed up when mixed among one million naive cells.

The CDR3 totals 15 residues. Trimming stripped 6 bases from V and 0 bases from J, with 9 bases between. Germline V gene lookup returns CDR1 MRHNA and CDR2 SNTAGT. Turning to this clonotype: Its antigen remains unidentified.

Making the bulk TCR libraries relied on previously described methods and listed TCR primers. TCRdb re-analysed the PCR reads in MiXCR, keeping a single row per CDR3 protein. The sample holds just under 650,000 distinct CDR3 sequences, just under 20% seen once. The sample taken for sequencing was naive CD8+ T cells from blood, with Jurkat cell RNA spiked in. Regarding subset: FACS-sorted CD8+CD4-CCR7+CD45RA+ naive T cells. The source is a human donor in good health. Some libraries in this study had Jurkat cell RNA spiked in. This sequence joins TRBV6-4 and TRBJ2-6; D gene uncertain. CDR3 protein: CASRPDASGANVLTF. CDR3 nucleotide sequence: TGTGCCAGCAGACCCGACGCCTCTGGGGCCAACGTCCTGACTTTC.